Below, one TCR beta chain is given with its context. Its antigen is not identified. The assay was immunoSEQ multiplex PCR, and TCRdb's table has in-frame clones only and misses some. The table includes about 120,000 clones, 90% detected once. This sample is part of a study of T cell responses to AZD1222 COVID-19 vaccine. Study results and caveats: Spike-spanning, vaccine-associated CD4 TCRs were dominant at 160-218 and 743-854. Unmutated variant regions are reportedly the target of nearly half of TCRs that are spike-specific. Donors skewed white British and female; clonal diversity was possibly underestimated. Spike-specific TCR breadth and depth were elevated following two AZD1222 doses.

The CDR3 loop spans 11 amino acids. Trimming left V 6 bases short and J 7 bases short, with 9 bases between. Looked up from germline, CDR1 is SNHLY and CDR2 is FYNNEI. The source material was peripheral blood, sampled 28 days after the second dose of the MenACWY control vaccine. V usage is TRBV2 and J usage is TRBJ1-2; D ambiguous. The TCR comes from an adult who received the MenACWY meningococcal vaccine as a control. The CDR3: CASRVGFGYTF. DNA of the CDR3: TGTGCCAGCAGGGTGGGCTTTGGCTACACCTTC.